This T cell receptor beta chain appears in the sequencing data of a study of T cells in Graves' hyperthyroidism and ophthalmopathy. The CDR3 is made up of 13 amino acids. The V and J ends lost 8 bases and 5 bases respectively, with 15 bases between them. Germline V gene data show CDR1 as LNHDA and CDR2 as SQIVND (reference sequence). Points from the study as a whole: Ophthalmopathy was separated from stable hyperthyroidism by a 13 V-J model.

The investigators amplified TCR beta CDR3 regions from RNA transcripts. In the first-round RT-PCR of the TCR CDR3, the HTBI primer set was used. TCRdb analysed the multiplex PCR reads with MiXCR anew, one entry per CDR3 protein. The top ten hold over 10% of the sample, which has hundreds of thousands of distinct CDR3 sequences, 14% to 15% seen once. A Clinical Activity Score of at least 3, a NOSPECS grade of at least 4 and a duration under 3 months were recorded in the ophthalmopathy patients. This clonotype was counted only a few times. The antigen is not known. The V gene is TRBV19, the J gene TRBJ1-1; tentative D call: TRBD1 (6 bases). Sequenced input: blood. This receptor was obtained from a man aged 18 to 30 with Graves' ophthalmopathy. The CDR3 nucleotides are TGTGCCAGTCAGCTAGGGGGGCGGACTGAAGCTTTCTTT. The encoded protein is CASQLGGRTEAFF. Full variable domain (rest looked up from reference TRBV19 and TRBJ1-1): DGGITQSPKYLFRKEGQNVTLSCEQNLNHDAMYWYRQDPGQGLRLIYYSQIVNDFQKGDIAEGYSVSREKKESFPLTVTSAQKNPTAFYLCASQLGGRTEAFFGQGTRLTVV.